The T cell receptor beta chain described here comes from a study of immune evolution from preneoplasia to lung adenocarcinoma. H&E slides confirmed each diagnosis, reviewed by two pathologists independently. Findings and limits, study-wide: Normal lung had the highest top T cell clone frequencies.

Details on this clone: Its cognate antigen is unknown.

The CDR3 is 14 amino acids. Germline V gene data show CDR1 as LNHDA and CDR2 as SQIVND (reference sequence). Trimming left V 5 bases short and J 2 bases short, with 10 bases between. The protocol was immunoSEQ multiplex PCR, while the TCRdb copy is restricted to in-frame clones and leaves out a portion. This table has around 8,000 clones, around 73% appearing once. The receptor's source is a donor of 70 years or more with lung adenocarcinoma. This chain connects TRBV19 to TRBJ2-1, with D hard to call. The sequencing sample was made of FFPE minimally invasive lung adenocarcinoma tissue. CDR3 in amino acids: CASSLKGTYNEQFF. CDR3 nucleotide sequence: TGTGCCAGTAGTTTAAAAGGGACCTACAATGAGCAGTTCTTC.